Reported below is one T cell receptor beta chain. Its antigen is still unknown. Cultured CD4+ T cell DNA was sequenced using the Oncomine TCR Beta short-read assay. One entry per CDR3 protein results from TCRdb running MiXCR on the PCR reads. The repertoire consists of under 25,000 distinct CDR3 sequences, with 40% to 50% occurring once and the leading ten covering roughly 13%. Noted treatment: approximately 10-day PBMC culture with coronavirus spike peptide pools or control peptides (ViraFEST assay). The data derive from a study of vaccination and CD4 T cells after COVID-19. Findings and caveats of the study: Relatively few convalescent patients were studied; early post-infection timepoints were not included.

Trimming left V 5 bases short and J 5 bases short, with 6 bases between. The CDR3 covers 11 residues. CDR1 and CDR2 from the germline V gene are SEHNR and FQNEAQ (reference sequence). The origin of this receptor is a human donor with COVID-19. The sequenced material came from cultured CD4+ T cells from blood. The V gene is TRBV7-9, the J gene TRBJ2-5; no firm D call. The CDR3 DNA reads TGTGCCAGCAGCAATCTGGAGACCCAGTACTTC. It is translated as CASSNLETQYF. The full variable domain, with the rest looked up from reference TRBV7-9 and TRBJ2-5, is DTGVSQNPRHKITKRGQNVTFRCDPISEHNRLYWYRQTLGQGPEFLTYFQNEAQLEKSRLLSDRFSAERPKGSFSTLEIQRTEQGDSAMYLCASSNLETQYFGPGTRLLVL.